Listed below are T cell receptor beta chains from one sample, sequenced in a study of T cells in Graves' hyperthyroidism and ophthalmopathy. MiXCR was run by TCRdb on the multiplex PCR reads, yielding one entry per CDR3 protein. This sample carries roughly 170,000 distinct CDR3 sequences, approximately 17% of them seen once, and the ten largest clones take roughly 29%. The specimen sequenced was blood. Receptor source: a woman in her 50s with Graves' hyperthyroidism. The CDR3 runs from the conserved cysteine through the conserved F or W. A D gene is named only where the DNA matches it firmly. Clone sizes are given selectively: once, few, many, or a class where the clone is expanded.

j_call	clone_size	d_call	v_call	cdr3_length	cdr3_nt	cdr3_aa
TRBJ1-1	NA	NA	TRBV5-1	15	TGCGCCAGCAGCTTCCAGCAGGGCCAGGCCACTGAAGCTTTCTTT	CASSFQQGQATEAFF
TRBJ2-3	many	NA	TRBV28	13	TGTGCCAGCAGTTTAAGGAACACAGATACGCAGTATTTT	CASSLRNTDTQYF
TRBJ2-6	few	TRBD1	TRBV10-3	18	TGTGCCATCAGTTCGTTTTTGACAGGGGGGATTGGGGCCAGCGTCCTGAATTTC	CAISSFLTGGIGASVLNF
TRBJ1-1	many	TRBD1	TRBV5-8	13	TGTGCCAGCAGCTTGAACAGGGGGACTGAAGCTTTCTTT	CASSLNRGTEAFF
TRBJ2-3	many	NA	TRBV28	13	TGTGCCAGCAGCCCCGGGGGCACAGATACGCAGTATTTT	CASSPGGTDTQYF
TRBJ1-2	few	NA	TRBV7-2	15	TGTGCCAGCAGCCATCGTACGGTGACTAACTATGGCTACACCTTC	CASSHRTVTNYGYTF
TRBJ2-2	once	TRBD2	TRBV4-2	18	TGTGCCAGCAGCCAAGATCCGCTAGCGGGGTTAAACACCGGGGAGCTGTTTTTT	CASSQDPLAGLNTGELFF
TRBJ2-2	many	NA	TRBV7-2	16	TGTGCCAGCAGCTCCTCAGGGACTCTAAACACCGGGGAGCTGTTTTTT	CASSSSGTLNTGELFF
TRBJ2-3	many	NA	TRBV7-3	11	TGTGCCAGCGCCAACGCGGATACGCAGTATTTT	CASANADTQYF
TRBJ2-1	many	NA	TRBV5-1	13	TGCGCCAGCAGAAGGGGATCCTACAATGAGCAGTTCTTC	CASRRGSYNEQFF
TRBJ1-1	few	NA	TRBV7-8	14	TGTGCCAGCAGCCGTCCGGGACTTAACACTGAAGCTTCCTTT	CASSRPGLNTEASF
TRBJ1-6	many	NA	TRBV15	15	TGTGCCACCAGCAGAGATTCAGGGCGGCGGTCACCCCTCCACTTT	CATSRDSGRRSPLHF
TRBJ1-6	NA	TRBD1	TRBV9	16	TGTGCCAGCAGCGCCCGAGACAGGGGGAACAATTCACCCCTCCACTTT	CASSARDRGNNSPLHF
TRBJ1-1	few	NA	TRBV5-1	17	TGCGCCAGCACTCCCGGGACTGGGGGATTGGTTGACACTGAAGCTTTCTTT	CASTPGTGGLVDTEAFF
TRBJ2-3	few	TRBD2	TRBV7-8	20	TGTGCCAGCAGCCGAACGGGACTAGCGGGGGTCAACGCGTACACAGATACGCAGTATTTT	CASSRTGLAGVNAYTDTQYF
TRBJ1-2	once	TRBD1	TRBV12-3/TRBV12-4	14	TGTGCCAGCACTACCCCCGCCGACAGGGCGGGCTACACCTTC	CASTTPADRAGYTF
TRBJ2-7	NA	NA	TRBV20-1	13	TGCAGTGCCCCGGTCCTAGTGGGATACGAGCAGTACTTC	CSAPVLVGYEQYF
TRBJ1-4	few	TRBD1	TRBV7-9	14	TGTGCCAGCAGCTTCGACAGGGGCTATGAAAAACTGTTTTTT	CASSFDRGYEKLFF
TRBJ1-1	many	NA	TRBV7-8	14	TGTGCCAGCAGCTTCGGACAGAGAGAGAGTGAAGCTTTCTTT	CASSFGQRESEAFF
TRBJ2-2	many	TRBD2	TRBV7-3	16	TGTGCCAGCAGGTTGACTAGCGGGGGACAAGTCGGGGAGCTGTTTTTT	CASRLTSGGQVGELFF
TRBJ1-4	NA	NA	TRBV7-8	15	TGTGCCAGCAGCCTCGAGGGAATAGAAGGGGAAAAACTGTTTTTT	CASSLEGIEGEKLFF
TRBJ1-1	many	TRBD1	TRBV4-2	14	TGTGCCAGCAGCCAGGTCGACAGGGCGGCTGAAGCTTTCTTT	CASSQVDRAAEAFF
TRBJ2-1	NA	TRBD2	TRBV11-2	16	TGTGCCAGCAGCCTCCGACTAGCGGGCTACTACAATGAGCAGTTCTTC	CASSLRLAGYYNEQFF
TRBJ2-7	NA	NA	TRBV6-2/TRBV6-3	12	TGTGCCAGCTCGGACAGTTCGCGTGAGCAGTACTTC	CASSDSSREQYF
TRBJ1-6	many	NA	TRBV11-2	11	TGTGCCAGCAGCTTAGATTCACCCCTCCACTTT	CASSLDSPLHF
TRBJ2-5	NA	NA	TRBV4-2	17	TGTGCCAGCAGCCAAGATACTTGGGGGGGGGCGAGTAAGACCCAGTACTTC	CASSQDTWGGASKTQYF
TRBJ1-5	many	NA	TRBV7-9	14	TGTGCCAGCAGCCTCCAGGGGTTCAATCAGCCCCAGCATTTT	CASSLQGFNQPQHF
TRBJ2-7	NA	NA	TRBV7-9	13	TGTGCCAGCAGCTTATCCCAAACCTACGAGCAGTACTTC	CASSLSQTYEQYF
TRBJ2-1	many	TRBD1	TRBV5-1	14	TGCGCCAGCAGCTCCGGACAGGCGTACAATGAGCAGTTCTTC	CASSSGQAYNEQFF
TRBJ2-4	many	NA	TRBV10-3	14	TGTGCCATCAGTGAAGCGGGACAGAAAAACATTCAGTACTTC	CAISEAGQKNIQYF
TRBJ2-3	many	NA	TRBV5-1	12	TGCGCCAGCAGCTTGTTTTCAGATACGCAGTATTTT	CASSLFSDTQYF
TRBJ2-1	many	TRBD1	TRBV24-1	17	TGTGCCACCAGTGACGTGGGGCTCCGGGACAGTGACAATGAGCAGTTCTTC	CATSDVGLRDSDNEQFF
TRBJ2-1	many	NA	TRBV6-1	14	TGTGCCAGCAGCCAAATCAAGGGGTCCAATGAGCAGTTCTTC	CASSQIKGSNEQFF
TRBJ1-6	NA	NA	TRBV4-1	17	TGCGCCAGCAGCCAAGGTGGGGGTCGGCAGACCAATTCACCCCTCCACTTT	CASSQGGGRQTNSPLHF
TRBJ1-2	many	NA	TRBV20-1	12	TGCAGTGCTAGAGATCGGAACGGCGGCTACACCTTC	CSARDRNGGYTF
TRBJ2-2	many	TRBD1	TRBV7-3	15	TGTGCCAGCAGCTCGAACAGGGGAAACACCGGGGAGCTGTTTTTT	CASSSNRGNTGELFF
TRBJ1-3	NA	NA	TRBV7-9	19	TGTGCCAGCAGCTTAGATGTTGTTGGCAGGAAGAACTCTGGAAACACCATATATTTT	CASSLDVVGRKNSGNTIYF
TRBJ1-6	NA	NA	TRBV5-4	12	TGTGCCAGCAGCTTGTGGAATTCACCCCTCCACTTT	CASSLWNSPLHF
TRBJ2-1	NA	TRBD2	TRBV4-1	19	TGCGCCAGCAGCCAACGTCTAGCGGGGGGGCCGGGCTCCTACAATGAGCAGTTCTTC	CASSQRLAGGPGSYNEQFF
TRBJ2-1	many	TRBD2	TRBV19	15	TGTGCCAGTAGTATAGTACTAGCGGCCTACAATGAGCAGTTCTTC	CASSIVLAAYNEQFF